The source of this T cell receptor (beta chain) is a study of control samples from healthy donors and cancer patients. The ends were cut back, 2 bases at V and 4 bases at J, with 8 bases in the middle. The CDR3 runs 13 residues. Germline V gene sequence: CDR1 MNHEY, CDR2 SMNVEV (reference sequence). Using immunoSEQ multiplex PCR, the repertoire was profiled, and TCRdb retains in-frame clones only, with some absent. The profile shows just under 150,000 clones, more than 90% of them singletons. This clone has a handful of counts. The receptor was isolated from a man younger than 45 in good health. Input material: blood. The rearrangement uses TRBV27 and TRBJ1-1; D is possibly TRBD1 (5 bases). CDR3 amino acids: CASSLGASTEAFF. CDR3 DNA sequence: TGTGCCAGCAGTTTAGGGGCGAGCACTGAAGCTTTCTTT.